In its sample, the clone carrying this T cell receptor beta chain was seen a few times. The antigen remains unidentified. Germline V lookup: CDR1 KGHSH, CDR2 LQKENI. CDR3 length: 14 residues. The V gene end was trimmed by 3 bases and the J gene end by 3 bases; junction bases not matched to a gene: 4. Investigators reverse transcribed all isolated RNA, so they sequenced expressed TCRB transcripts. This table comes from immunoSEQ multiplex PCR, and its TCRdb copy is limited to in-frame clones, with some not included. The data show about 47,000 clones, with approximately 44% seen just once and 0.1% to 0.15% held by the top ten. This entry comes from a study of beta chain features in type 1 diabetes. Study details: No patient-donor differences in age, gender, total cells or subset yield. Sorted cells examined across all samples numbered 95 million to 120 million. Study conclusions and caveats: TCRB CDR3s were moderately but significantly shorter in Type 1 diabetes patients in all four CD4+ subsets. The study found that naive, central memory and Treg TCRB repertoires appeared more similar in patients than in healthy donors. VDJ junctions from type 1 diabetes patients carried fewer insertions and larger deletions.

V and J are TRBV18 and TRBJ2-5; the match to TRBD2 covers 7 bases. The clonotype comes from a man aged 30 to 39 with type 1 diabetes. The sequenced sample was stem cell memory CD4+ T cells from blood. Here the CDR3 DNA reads TGTGCCAGCTCACCGCCCACTAGCGAAGAGACCCAGTACTTC. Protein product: CASSPPTSEETQYF.